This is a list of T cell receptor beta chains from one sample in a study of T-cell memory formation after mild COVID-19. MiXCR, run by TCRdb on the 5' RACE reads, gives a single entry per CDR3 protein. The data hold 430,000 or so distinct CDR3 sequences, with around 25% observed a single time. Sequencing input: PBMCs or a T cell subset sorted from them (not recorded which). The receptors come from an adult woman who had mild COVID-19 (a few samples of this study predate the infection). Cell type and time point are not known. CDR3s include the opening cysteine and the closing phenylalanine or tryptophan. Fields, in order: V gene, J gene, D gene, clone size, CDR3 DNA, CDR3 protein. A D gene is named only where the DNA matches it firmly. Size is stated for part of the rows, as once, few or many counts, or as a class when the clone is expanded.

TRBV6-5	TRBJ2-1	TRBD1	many	TGTGCCAGCAGTCCCGGGACAGGGTACAATGAGCAGTTCTTC	CASSPGTGYNEQFF
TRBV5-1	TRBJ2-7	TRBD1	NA	TGCGCCAGCAGCGTAGGGACAGGGAGAGGCTACGAGCAGTACTTC	CASSVGTGRGYEQYF
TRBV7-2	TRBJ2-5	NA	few	TGTGCCAGCAGCTTAGACGTGAGGAAGGAGACCCAGTACTTC	CASSLDVRKETQYF
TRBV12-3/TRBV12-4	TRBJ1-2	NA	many	TGTGCCAGCAGTTTCGAGACTAATGGCTACACCTTC	CASSFETNGYTF
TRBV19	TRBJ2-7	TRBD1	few	TGTGCCAGTAGTTCCGAGACAGGGGCCTACGAGCAGTACTTC	CASSSETGAYEQYF
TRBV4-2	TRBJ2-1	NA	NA	TGTGCCAGCAGCCCGGAACTCTCCTACAATGAGCAGTTCTTC	CASSPELSYNEQFF
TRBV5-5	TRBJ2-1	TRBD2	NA	TGTGCCAGCAGCTTGGCCGGGGAGGGTGGCTACAATGAGCAGTTCTTC	CASSLAGEGGYNEQFF
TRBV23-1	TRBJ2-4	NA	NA	TGCGCCAGCAGTCAAGCTGCGCCGAAAGCCAAAAACATTCAGTACTTC	CASSQAAPKAKNIQYF
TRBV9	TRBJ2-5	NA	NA	TGTGCCAGCAGCGTAGGCCCGTTAAGAGAGACCCAGTACTTC	CASSVGPLRETQYF
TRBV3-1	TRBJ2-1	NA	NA	TGTGCCACCCGCGGGACTCCCAATTACAATGAGCAGTTCTTC	CATRGTPNYNEQFF
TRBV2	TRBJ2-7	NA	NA	TGTGCCAGCAGTGATTTGGGGCCTTCTTCCTACGAGCAGTACTTC	CASSDLGPSSYEQYF
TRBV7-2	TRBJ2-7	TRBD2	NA	TGTGCCAGCAGCTTTACGACTAGCGGCTACGAGCAGTACTTC	CASSFTTSGYEQYF
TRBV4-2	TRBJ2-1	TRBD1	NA	TGTGCCAGCAGCCGCGGGACAGGGTCCAATGAGCAGTTCTTC	CASSRGTGSNEQFF
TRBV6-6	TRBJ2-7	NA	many	TGTGCCACACAGTGGGATCAGACAACCTACGAGCAGTACTTC	CATQWDQTTYEQYF
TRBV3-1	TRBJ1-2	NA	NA	TGTGCCAGCAGCCAACGGGGCTATGGCTACACCTTC	CASSQRGYGYTF
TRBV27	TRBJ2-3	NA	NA	TGTGCCAGCAGTACAAGACTAGTGGAGTCAGATACGCAGTATTTT	CASSTRLVESDTQYF
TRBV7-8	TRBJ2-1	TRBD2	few	TGTGCCAGCAGCCCGGGACTAGCGGGAGGCTCGAGCTCCTACAATGAGCAGTTCTTC	CASSPGLAGGSSSYNEQFF
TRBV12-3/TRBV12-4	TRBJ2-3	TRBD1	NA	TGTGCCAGCAGTGCCGGGACAGGGGGGGCAGATACGCAGTATTTT	CASSAGTGGADTQYF
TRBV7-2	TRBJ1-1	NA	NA	TGTGCCAGCAGCTTAGTGCAGGACCTCACTGAAGCTTTCTTT	CASSLVQDLTEAFF
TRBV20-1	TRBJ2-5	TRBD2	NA	TGCAGTGCTATCCGTAGTGTAGCGGGAAAGACCCAGTACTTC	CSAIRSVAGKTQYF
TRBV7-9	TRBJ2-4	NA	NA	TGTGCCAGCAGCTTAGGCTACGGGGAGAATGCCAAAAACATTCAGTACTTC	CASSLGYGENAKNIQYF
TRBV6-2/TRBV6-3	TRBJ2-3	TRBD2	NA	TGTGCCAGCAGTTATCTAGCGGGGACCACAGATACGCAGTATTTT	CASSYLAGTTDTQYF
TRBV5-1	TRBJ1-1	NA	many	TGCGCCAGCAGCTTGGCTGCACCGAACACTGAAGCTTTCTTT	CASSLAAPNTEAFF
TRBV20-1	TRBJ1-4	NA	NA	TGCAGTGCTAGAGTGACTAGTAATGAAAAACTGTTTTTT	CSARVTSNEKLFF
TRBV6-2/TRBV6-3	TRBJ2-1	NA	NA	TGTGCCAGCACAAGGCTGGAAAGCTCCTACAATGAGCAGTTCTTC	CASTRLESSYNEQFF
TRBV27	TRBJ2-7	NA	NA	TGTGCCAGCAGTACGGGTAGCGGAGCCTACGAGCAGTACTTC	CASSTGSGAYEQYF
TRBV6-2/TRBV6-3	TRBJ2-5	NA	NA	TGTGCCACCAAGATACGACAGGGCGCGGGGGAGACCCAGTACTTC	CATKIRQGAGETQYF
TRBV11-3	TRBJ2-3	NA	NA	TGTGCCAGCCTTATTTCAGGCACAGATACGCAGTATTTT	CASLISGTDTQYF
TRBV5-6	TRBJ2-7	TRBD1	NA	TGTGCCAGCGGACAGGGTAACGACGAGCAGTACTTC	CASGQGNDEQYF
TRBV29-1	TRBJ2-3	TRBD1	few	TGCAGCGTTGAAGATGGATTTTACGCGACAGGGGTCACAGATACGCAGTATTTT	CSVEDGFYATGVTDTQYF